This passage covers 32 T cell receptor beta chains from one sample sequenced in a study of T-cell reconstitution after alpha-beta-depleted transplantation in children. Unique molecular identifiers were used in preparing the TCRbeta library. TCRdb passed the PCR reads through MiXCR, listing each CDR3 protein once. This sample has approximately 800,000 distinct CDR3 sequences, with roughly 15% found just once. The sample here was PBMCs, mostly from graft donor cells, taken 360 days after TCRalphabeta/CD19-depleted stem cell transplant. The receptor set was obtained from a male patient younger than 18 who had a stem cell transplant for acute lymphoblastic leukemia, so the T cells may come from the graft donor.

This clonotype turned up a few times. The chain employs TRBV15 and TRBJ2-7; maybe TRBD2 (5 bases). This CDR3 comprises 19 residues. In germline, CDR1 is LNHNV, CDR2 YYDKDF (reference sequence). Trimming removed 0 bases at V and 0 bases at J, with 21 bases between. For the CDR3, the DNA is TGTGCCACCAGCAGAGATGGACCCCCAGCTAGCTCGAGCTCCTACGAGCAGTACTTC. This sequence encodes CATSRDGPPASSSSYEQYF.

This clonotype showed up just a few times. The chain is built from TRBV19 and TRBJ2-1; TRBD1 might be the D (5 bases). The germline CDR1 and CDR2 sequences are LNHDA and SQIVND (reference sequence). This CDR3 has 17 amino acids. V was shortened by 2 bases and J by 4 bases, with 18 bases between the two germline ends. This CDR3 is CASSILLLGRRYNEQFF. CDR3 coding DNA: TGTGCCAGTAGTATACTTTTACTGGGGCGACGATACAATGAGCAGTTCTTC.

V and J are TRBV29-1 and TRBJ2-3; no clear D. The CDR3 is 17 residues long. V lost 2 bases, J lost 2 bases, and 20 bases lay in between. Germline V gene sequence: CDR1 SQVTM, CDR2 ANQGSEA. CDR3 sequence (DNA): TGCAGCGTTGAATTTGGAGTCCGTTTAAGGGACACAGATACGCAGTATTTT. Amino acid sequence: CSVEFGVRLRDTDTQYF.

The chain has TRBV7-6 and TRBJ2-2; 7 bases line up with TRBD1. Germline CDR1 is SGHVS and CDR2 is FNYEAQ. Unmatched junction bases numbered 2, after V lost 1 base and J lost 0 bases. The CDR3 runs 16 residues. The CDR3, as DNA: TGTGCCAGCAGCTTAGTCGACAGGGCGAACACCGGGGAGCTGTTTTTT. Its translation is CASSLVDRANTGELFF.

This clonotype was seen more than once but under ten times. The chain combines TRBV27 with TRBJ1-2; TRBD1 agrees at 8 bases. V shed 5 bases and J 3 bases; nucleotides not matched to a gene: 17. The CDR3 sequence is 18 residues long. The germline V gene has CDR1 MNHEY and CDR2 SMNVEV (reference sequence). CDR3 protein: CASSRSTGAIGVYYGYTF. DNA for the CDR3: TGTGCCAGCAGTCGTTCGACAGGGGCTATAGGAGTATACTATGGCTACACCTTC.

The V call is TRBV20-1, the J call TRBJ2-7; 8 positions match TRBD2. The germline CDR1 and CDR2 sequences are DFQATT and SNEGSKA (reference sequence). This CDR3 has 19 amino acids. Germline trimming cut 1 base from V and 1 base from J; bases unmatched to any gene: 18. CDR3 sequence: CSARGRLIGRALRSYEQYF. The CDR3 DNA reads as TGCAGTGCTAGAGGACGCTTAATCGGGAGGGCCCTCCGGTCCTACGAGCAGTACTTC.

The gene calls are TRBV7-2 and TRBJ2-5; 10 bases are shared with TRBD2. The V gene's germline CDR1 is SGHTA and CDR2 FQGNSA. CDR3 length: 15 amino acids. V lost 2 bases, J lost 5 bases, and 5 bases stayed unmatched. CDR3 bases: TGTGCCAGCAGCTTACTAGCGGGAGCCTTTGAGACCCAGTACTTC. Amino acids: CASSLLAGAFETQYF.

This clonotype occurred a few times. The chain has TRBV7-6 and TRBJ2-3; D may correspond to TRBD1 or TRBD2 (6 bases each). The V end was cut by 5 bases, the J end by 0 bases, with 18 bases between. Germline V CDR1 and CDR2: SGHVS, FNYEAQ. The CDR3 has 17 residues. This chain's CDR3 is CASSLVKGGYSTDTQYF. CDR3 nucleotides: TGTGCCAGCAGCCTGGTAAAGGGGGGATATAGCACAGATACGCAGTATTTT.

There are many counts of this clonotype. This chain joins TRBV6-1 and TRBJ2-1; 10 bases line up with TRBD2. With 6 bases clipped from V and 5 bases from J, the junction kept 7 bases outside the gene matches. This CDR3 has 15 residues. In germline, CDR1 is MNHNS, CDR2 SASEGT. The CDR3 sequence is CASSPLAGDNNEQFF. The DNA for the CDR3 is TGTGCCAGCAGCCCCCTAGCGGGAGACAACAATGAGCAGTTCTTC.

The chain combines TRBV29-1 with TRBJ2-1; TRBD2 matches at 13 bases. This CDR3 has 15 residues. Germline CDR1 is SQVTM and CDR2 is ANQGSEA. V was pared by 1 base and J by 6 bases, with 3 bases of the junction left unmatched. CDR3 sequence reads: CSVEGLAGGGNEQFF. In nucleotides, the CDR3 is TGCAGCGTTGAAGGACTAGCGGGAGGAGGCAATGAGCAGTTCTTC.

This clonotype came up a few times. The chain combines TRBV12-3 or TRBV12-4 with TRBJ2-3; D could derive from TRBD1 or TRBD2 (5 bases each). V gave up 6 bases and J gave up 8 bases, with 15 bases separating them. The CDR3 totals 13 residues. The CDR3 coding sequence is TGTGCCAGCAGCGATAATCGGGGCGCTACGCAGTATTTT. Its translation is CASSDNRGATQYF.

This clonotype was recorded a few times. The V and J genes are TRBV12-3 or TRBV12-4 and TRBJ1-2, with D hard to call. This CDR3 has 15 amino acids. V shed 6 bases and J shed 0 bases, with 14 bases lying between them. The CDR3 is CASSPAEAANYGYTF. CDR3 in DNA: TGTGCCAGCAGCCCCGCGGAGGCCGCTAACTATGGCTACACCTTC.

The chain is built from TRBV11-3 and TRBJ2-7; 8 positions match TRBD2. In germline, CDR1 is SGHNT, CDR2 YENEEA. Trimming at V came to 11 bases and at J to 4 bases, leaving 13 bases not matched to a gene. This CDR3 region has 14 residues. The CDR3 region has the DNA TGTGCCGTCGTGGAGCGGGAGTCGGGGTACGAGCAGTACTTC. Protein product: CAVVERESGYEQYF.

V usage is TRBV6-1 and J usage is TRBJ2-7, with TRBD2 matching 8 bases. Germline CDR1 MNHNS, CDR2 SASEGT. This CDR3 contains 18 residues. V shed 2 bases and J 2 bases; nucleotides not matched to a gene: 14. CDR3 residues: CASSESTSGQSLAYEQYF. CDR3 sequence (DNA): TGTGCCAGCAGTGAATCCACTAGCGGCCAAAGTTTAGCCTACGAGCAGTACTTC.

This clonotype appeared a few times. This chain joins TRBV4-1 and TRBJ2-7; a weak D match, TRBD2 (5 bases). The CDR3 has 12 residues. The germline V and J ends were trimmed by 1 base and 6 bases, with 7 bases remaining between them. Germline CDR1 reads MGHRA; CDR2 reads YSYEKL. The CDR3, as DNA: TGCGCCAGCAGCCAAGTAGCGCGCGAGCAGTACTTC. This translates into CASSQVAREQYF.

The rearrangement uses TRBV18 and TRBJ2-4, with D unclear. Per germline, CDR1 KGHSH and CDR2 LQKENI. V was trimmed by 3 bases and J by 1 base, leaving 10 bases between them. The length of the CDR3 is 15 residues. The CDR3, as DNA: TGTGCCAGCTCACCCACCCTACAGGCCAAAAACATTCAGTACTTC. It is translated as CASSPTLQAKNIQYF.

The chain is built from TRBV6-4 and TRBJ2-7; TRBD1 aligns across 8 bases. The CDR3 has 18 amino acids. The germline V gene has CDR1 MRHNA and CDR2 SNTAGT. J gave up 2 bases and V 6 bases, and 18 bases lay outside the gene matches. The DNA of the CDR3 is TGTGCCAGCAGGGCGGGTGCAGGGGGCGTAGTCCGACCCTACGAGCAGTACTTC. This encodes CASRAGAGGVVRPYEQYF.

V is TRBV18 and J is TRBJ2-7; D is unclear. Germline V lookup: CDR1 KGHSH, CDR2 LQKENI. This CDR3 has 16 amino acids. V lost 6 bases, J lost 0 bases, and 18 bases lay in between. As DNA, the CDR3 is TGTGCCAGCTCCCGTGGTGGCCTCGAACCCTCCTACGAGCAGTACTTC. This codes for CASSRGGLEPSYEQYF.

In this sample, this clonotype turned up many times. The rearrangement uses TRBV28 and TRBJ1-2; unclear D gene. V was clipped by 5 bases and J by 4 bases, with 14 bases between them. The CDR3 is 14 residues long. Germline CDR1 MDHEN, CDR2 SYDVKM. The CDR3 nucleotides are TGTGCCAGCAGTAAGGTTGGGAACCGCTATGGCTACACCTTC. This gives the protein CASSKVGNRYGYTF.

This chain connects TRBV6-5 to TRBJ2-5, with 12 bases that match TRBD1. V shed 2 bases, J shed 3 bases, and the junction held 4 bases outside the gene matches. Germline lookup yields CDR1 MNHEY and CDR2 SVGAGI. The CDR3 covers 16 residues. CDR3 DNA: TGTGCCAGCAGTTACACAGGGACAGGGGGCAAAGAGACCCAGTACTTC. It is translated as CASSYTGTGGKETQYF.

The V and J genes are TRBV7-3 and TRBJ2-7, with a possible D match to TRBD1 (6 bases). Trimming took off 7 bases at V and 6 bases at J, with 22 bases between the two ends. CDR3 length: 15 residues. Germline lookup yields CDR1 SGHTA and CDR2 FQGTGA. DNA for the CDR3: TGTGCCAGCACCTACACCAGGGGATTAAGGCGCGAGCAGTACTTC. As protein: CASTYTRGLRREQYF.

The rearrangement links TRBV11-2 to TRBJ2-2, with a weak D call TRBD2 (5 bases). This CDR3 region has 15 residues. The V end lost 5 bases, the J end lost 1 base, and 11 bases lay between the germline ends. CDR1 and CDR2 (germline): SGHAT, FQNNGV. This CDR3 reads CASSPRTWNTGELFF. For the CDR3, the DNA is TGTGCCAGCAGCCCCCGGACTTGGAACACCGGGGAGCTGTTTTTT.

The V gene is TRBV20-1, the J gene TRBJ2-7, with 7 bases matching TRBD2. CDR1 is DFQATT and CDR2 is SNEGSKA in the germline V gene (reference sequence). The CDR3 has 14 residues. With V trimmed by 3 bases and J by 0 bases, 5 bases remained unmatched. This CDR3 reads CSASLASGSYEQYF. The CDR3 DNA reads TGCAGTGCTAGTTTGGCTAGCGGCTCCTACGAGCAGTACTTC.

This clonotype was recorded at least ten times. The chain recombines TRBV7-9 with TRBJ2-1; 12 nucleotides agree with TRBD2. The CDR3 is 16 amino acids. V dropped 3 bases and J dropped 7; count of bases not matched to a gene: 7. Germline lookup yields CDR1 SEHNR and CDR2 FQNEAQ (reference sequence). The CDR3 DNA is TGTGCCAGCAGCTTCCCCGCTAGCGGGAGGGGGAATGAGCAGTTCTTC. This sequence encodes CASSFPASGRGNEQFF.

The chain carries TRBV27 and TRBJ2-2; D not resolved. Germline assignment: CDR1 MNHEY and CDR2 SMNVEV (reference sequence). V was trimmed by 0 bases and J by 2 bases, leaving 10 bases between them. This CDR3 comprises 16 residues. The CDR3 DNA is TGTGCCAGCAGTTTATCTCGACTGCGCAACACCGGGGAGCTGTTTTTT. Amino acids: CASSLSRLRNTGELFF.

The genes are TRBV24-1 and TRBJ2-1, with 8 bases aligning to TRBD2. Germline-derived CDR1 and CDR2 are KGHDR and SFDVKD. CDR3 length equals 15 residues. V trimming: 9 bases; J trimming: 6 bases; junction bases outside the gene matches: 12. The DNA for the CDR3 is TGTGCCACCTACTTTCCAGCGGGAGTACCCAATGAGCAGTTCTTC. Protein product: CATYFPAGVPNEQFF.

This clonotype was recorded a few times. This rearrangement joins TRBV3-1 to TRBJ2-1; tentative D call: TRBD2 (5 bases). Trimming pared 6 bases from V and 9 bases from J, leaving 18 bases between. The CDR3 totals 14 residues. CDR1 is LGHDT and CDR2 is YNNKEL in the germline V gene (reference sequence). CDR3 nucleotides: TGTGCCAGCAGTCTCGCCGGACTTCTTAGTGAGCAGTTCTTC. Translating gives CASSLAGLLSEQFF.

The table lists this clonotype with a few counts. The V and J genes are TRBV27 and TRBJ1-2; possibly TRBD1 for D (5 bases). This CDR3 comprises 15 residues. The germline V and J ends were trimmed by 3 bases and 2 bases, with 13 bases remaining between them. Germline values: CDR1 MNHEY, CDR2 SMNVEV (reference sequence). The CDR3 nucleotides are TGTGCCAGCAGTTTTATCGACAGCTTGAACTATGGCTACACCTTC. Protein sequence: CASSFIDSLNYGYTF.

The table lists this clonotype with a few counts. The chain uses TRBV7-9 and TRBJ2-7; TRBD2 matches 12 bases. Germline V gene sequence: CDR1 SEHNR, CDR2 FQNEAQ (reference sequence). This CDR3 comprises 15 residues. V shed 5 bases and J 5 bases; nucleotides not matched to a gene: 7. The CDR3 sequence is CASSRPTSGSHEQYF. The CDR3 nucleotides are TGTGCCAGCAGCCGCCCGACTAGCGGGAGTCACGAGCAGTACTTC.

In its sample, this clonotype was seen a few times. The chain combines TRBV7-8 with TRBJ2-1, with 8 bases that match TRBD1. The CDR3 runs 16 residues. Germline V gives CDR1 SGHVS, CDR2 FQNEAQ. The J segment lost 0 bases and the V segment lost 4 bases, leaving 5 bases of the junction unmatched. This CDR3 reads CASSYTGGRSYNEQFF. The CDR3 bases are TGTGCCAGCAGCTATACAGGGGGACGCTCCTACAATGAGCAGTTCTTC.

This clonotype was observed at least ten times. CDR3 DNA sequence: TGCGCCAGCAGTGATTCTAGTCATCGAACACTCTCTGGAAACACCATATATTTT. Its translation is CASSDSSHRTLSGNTIYF. The chain recombines TRBV5-1 with TRBJ1-3; D remains unclear. The germline V gene encodes CDR1 SGHRS and CDR2 YFSETQ. Trimming took 5 bases from V and 0 from J, leaving 21 bases between them. The CDR3 runs to 18 residues.

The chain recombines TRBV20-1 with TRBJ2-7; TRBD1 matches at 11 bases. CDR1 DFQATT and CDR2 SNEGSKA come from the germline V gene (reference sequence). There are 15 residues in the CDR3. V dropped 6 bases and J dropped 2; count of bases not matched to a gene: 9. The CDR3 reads CSAIRGTGGTYEQYF. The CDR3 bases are TGCAGTGCCATCCGCGGGACAGGGGGAACCTACGAGCAGTACTTC.